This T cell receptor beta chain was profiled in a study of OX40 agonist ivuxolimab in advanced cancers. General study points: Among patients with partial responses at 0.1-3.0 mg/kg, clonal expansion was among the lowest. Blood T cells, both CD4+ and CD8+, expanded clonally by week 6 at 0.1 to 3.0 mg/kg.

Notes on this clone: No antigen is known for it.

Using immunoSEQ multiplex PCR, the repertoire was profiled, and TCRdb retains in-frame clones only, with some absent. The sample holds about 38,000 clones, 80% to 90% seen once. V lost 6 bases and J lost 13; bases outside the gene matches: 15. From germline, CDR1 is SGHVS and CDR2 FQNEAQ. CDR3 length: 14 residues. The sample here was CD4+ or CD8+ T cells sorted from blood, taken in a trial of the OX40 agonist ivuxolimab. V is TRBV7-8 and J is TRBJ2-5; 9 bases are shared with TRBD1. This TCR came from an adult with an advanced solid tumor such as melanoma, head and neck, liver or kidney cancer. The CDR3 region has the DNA TGTGCCAGCAGTTCCGAGGGACAGGGCGCCCCTTGGTACTTC. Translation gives CASSSEGQGAPWYF.